This record looks at one TCR beta chain sequence and its context. Its antigen is currently unknown. This sample was taken from a study of cytomegalovirus exposure and HLA in healthy donors. Study information: Of all 370 or so donors who were genotyped, roughly 81% belonged to the Caucasian-associated ancestry cluster. Study-wide results and caveats: A likely sequencing artifact accounted for one observed cluster of highly shared sequence variants.

Researchers ran the PCR with 60 Vbeta and 13 Jbeta primers. Profiling relied on immunoSEQ multiplex PCR, and the TCRdb table lists in-frame clones only, not all of them. This sample has fewer than 200,000 clones, with 70% to 85% found just once. CDR1 is MNHNY, CDR2 SVGAGI, per germline (reference sequence). The CDR3 length is 15 residues. V was trimmed by 7 bases and J by 0 bases, leaving 13 bases between them. The V and J genes are TRBV6-6 and TRBJ1-5; D gene ambiguous. The TCR was taken from a human donor in good health. Material: PBMCs. The CDR3 here is CASTDAGHSNQPQHF. DNA for the CDR3: TGTGCCAGCACCGACGCAGGCCATAGCAATCAGCCCCAGCATTTT.